This T cell receptor beta chain was retrieved from a study of CD8+ T cells in alopecia areata. Punch biopsies of lesional scalp, plus peripheral blood, were taken from alopecia areata patients. Investigators sorted PBMCs to obtain both CD4+ and CD8+ T cells. Once RNA had been extracted, it was reverse transcribed into cDNA to act as the sequencing template. The data were produced by immunoSEQ multiplex PCR, yet TCRdb's version contains in-frame clones alone and is incomplete. In the table there are approximately 89,000 clones, 45% to 60% of which are singletons. V was trimmed by 3 bases and J by 0 bases, leaving 12 bases between them. Germline V lookup: CDR1 SEHNR, CDR2 FQNEAQ (reference sequence). The CDR3 has 16 amino acids. Whole-study findings and limits: Clarity of TCR sharing across patients fell short of that in mice, possibly HLA-related. Lesional scalp exceeded normal scalp in clonality, especially in alopecia totalis/universalis.

For this clone: What it binds is not known.

Input material: NKG2D-high CD8+ T cells sorted from blood. The TCR was taken from a human donor with alopecia areata. V and J are TRBV7-9 and TRBJ2-1; D is perhaps TRBD2 (6 bases). CDR3 DNA sequence: TGTGCCAGCAGCTTCAATGCGGGGCCCTCCTACAATGAGCAGTTCTTC. It codes for CASSFNAGPSYNEQFF. The variable domain in full, with the rest retrieved from reference TRBV7-9 and TRBJ2-1, is DTGVSQNPRHKITKRGQNVTFRCDPISEHNRLYWYRQTLGQGPEFLTYFQNEAQLEKSRLLSDRFSAERPKGSFSTLEIQRTEQGDSAMYLCASSFNAGPSYNEQFFGPGTRLTVL.